The 32 T cell receptor beta chains presented below share a single source sample, sequenced in a study of blood T cells in healthy people across ages. Primers used in a second PCR of about 6 to 11 cycles were a sample-barcoded 5' primer and a J-beta primer mix. TCRdb analysed the 5' RACE reads with MiXCR anew, one entry per CDR3 protein. The table includes over a million distinct CDR3 sequences, approximately 59% detected once. Sequencing input: blood. The receptor set was obtained from a man aged 18 to 29 in good health.

The V and J genes are TRBV29-1 and TRBJ2-3; D uncertain. The V end lost 6 bases, the J end lost 4 bases, and 17 bases lay between the germline ends. This CDR3 has 14 residues. The germline V gene encodes CDR1 SQVTM and CDR2 ANQGSEA. As DNA, the CDR3 is TGCAGCGTGCGGAGTCCCCCCGAGGCAGATACGCAGTATTTT. As protein: CSVRSPPEADTQYF.

The rearrangement joins TRBV20-1 to TRBJ2-7, with D uncertain. The J call is doubtful: the DNA matches TRBJ2-5 better. The CDR3 covers 14 residues. Germline loops: CDR1 DFQATT, CDR2 SNEGSKA (reference sequence). CDR3 protein: CSARDLLEKETQYF. The CDR3, as DNA: TGCAGTGCTAGAGATCTGCTAGAAAAAGAGACCCAGTACTTC.

The J gene is TRBJ2-3, the V gene TRBV5-5; D possibly corresponds to TRBD1 (6 bases). Germline assignment: CDR1 SGHKS and CDR2 YYEKEE (reference sequence). V lost 1 base to trimming and J lost 5 bases, with 20 bases between them. There are 17 residues in the CDR3. The CDR3 loop reads CASSLNQGRSAGDTQYF. In nucleotides, the CDR3 is TGTGCCAGCAGCTTGAACCAGGGGCGCTCAGCTGGAGATACGCAGTATTTT.

This sequence joins TRBV3-1 and TRBJ2-7; tentative D call: TRBD2 (6 bases). The CDR3 consists of 15 residues. The V end lost 4 bases, the J end lost 5 bases, and 18 bases lay between the germline ends. Germline CDR1 and CDR2: LGHDT and YNNKEL (reference sequence). The CDR3 spells CASSLRDPVRHEQYF. The CDR3 nucleotides read TGTGCCAGCAGCCTGCGGGACCCTGTACGCCACGAGCAGTACTTC.

The chain carries TRBV27 and TRBJ1-5; 7 positions match TRBD1. Germline V gene data show CDR1 as MNHEY and CDR2 as SMNVEV (reference sequence). This CDR3 has 15 amino acids. The trim removed 6 bases at V and 3 bases at J, leaving 8 bases unmatched. The CDR3 loop is CASSRKGQNNQPQHF. The CDR3 DNA reads as TGTGCCAGCAGCCGGAAGGGACAGAACAATCAGCCCCAGCATTTT.

The chain recombines TRBV4-3 with TRBJ2-7; 7 nucleotides line up with TRBD2. The DNA end is a closer match to TRBJ2-5, so the J assignment may be wrong. Germline CDR1 is LGHNA and CDR2 is YSLEER. The CDR3 totals 15 residues. The DNA of the CDR3 is TGCGCCAGCAGCCAAGATACTAGCGCAGGGGAGACCCAGTACTTC. It codes for CASSQDTSAGETQYF.

The rearrangement links TRBV7-2 to TRBJ2-3; 9 nucleotides agree with TRBD1. The CDR3 has 16 residues. V shed 2 bases and J 8 bases; nucleotides not matched to a gene: 11. The V gene's germline CDR1 is SGHTA and CDR2 FQGNSA. In nucleotides, the CDR3 is TGTGCCAGCAGCTTAATGACGGGACAGGGTTTAGGTACGCAGTATTTT. The encoded protein is CASSLMTGQGLGTQYF. Full variable domain (outside the CDR3, taken from reference TRBV7-2 and TRBJ2-3): GAGVSQSPSNKVTEKGKDVELRCDPISGHTALYWYRQSLGQGLEFLIYFQGNSAPDKSGLPSDRFSAERTGGSVSTLTIQRTQQEDSAVYLCASSLMTGQGLGTQYFGPGTRLTVL.

This chain uses TRBV10-3 with TRBJ1-2, with 7 bases matching TRBD1. Germline CDR1 is ENHRY and CDR2 is SYGVKD. V lost 11 bases, J lost 6 bases, and 9 bases stayed unmatched. This CDR3 spans 12 amino acids. CDR3 nucleotides: TGTGCCGTCGGACCGACAGGGCATGGCTACACCTTC. Its translation is CAVGPTGHGYTF.

The gene calls are TRBV7-9 and TRBJ2-3, with D perhaps matching TRBD2 (5 bases). The CDR3 consists of 15 residues. CDR1 is SEHNR and CDR2 is FQNEAQ in the germline V gene (reference sequence). Trimming shortened V by 5 bases and J by 6 bases, and 18 bases separated the two germline ends. The CDR3, as DNA: TGTGCCAGCAGCCCCATGGGGAGCGAGAGGGATACGCAGTATTTT. Translating it yields CASSPMGSERDTQYF.

The rearrangement joins TRBV4-1 to TRBJ2-7; 8 positions agree with TRBD2. Looked up from germline, CDR1 is MGHRA and CDR2 is YSYEKL. The CDR3 runs to 14 residues. J was trimmed by 3 bases and V by 3 bases; bases with no gene match: 4. The CDR3 loop reads CASSQREAGYEQYF. The CDR3 region has the DNA TGCGCCAGCAGCCAGCGGGAGGCGGGCTACGAGCAGTACTTC.

The chain combines TRBV11-2 with TRBJ2-7; D gene uncertain. The germline V gene encodes CDR1 SGHAT and CDR2 FQNNGV. CDR3 length: 14 residues. V was cut by 2 bases and J by 2 bases, with 10 bases left in between. CDR3 sequence: CASSLSTPPYEQYF. Written as DNA, the CDR3 is TGTGCCAGCAGCTTATCGACACCGCCCTACGAGCAGTACTTC.

The rearrangement joins TRBV7-9 to TRBJ2-7; D possibly corresponds to TRBD2 (5 bases). V lost 4 bases to trimming and J lost 5 bases, with 15 bases between them. The germline CDR1 and CDR2 sequences are SEHNR and FQNEAQ (reference sequence). This CDR3 is built from 14 residues. CDR3 sequence reads: CASSYIGSFHEQYF. DNA for the CDR3: TGTGCCAGCAGCTATATAGGGAGCTTCCACGAGCAGTACTTC.

This chain uses TRBV29-1 with TRBJ2-5; D gene unclear. V was trimmed by 3 bases and J by 5 bases, leaving 13 bases between them. Germline assignment: CDR1 SQVTM and CDR2 ANQGSEA. There are 13 residues in the CDR3. CDR3 sequence: CSVEVMDWETQYF. The CDR3 region has the DNA TGCAGCGTTGAGGTGATGGATTGGGAGACCCAGTACTTC.

The genes are TRBV9 and TRBJ1-1; TRBD1 is a possible D gene (6 bases). Trimming took 8 bases from V and 7 from J, leaving 24 bases between them. The CDR3 totals 15 residues. Germline assignment: CDR1 SGDLS and CDR2 YYNGEE. The CDR3 sequence: CASEGRDGGSGEAFF. CDR3 nucleotides: TGTGCCAGTGAGGGGCGCGATGGGGGCTCCGGTGAAGCTTTCTTT.

This rearrangement joins TRBV27 to TRBJ1-2; 9 bases map to TRBD1. CDR1 and CDR2 from the germline V gene are MNHEY and SMNVEV (reference sequence). Trimming cost V 6 bases and J 8 bases; bases outside gene matches: 10. CDR3 size: 14 residues. CDR3 residues: CASRPTGGMKGYTF. The CDR3 region has the DNA TGTGCCAGCAGACCAACAGGGGGCATGAAGGGCTACACCTTC.

The V gene is TRBV7-8, the J gene TRBJ1-1; TRBD1 aligns across 10 bases. The CDR3 is 13 residues long. CDR1 SGHVS and CDR2 FQNEAQ come from the germline V gene. V was pared by 5 bases and J by 6 bases, with 3 bases of the junction left unmatched. Written as DNA, the CDR3 is TGTGCCAGCAGCCCGGACAGGGGGGCTGAAGCTTTCTTT. Translation gives CASSPDRGAEAFF.

A note on this clonotype: One junction end disagrees with the germline gene, perhaps due to a read error. This rearrangement joins TRBV12-3 or TRBV12-4 to TRBJ2-3; no firm D call. The length of the CDR3 is 15 residues. The CDR3 spells CVSSLRPALGDTQYF. CDR3 DNA: TGTGTCAGCAGTTTAAGGCCGGCGCTAGGAGATACGCAGTATTTT.

The chain uses TRBV7-2 and TRBJ2-7; D may be TRBD1 or TRBD2 (6 bases each). This CDR3 comprises 17 residues. V gave up 2 bases and J gave up 0 bases, with 17 bases separating them. Germline V CDR1 and CDR2: SGHTA, FQGNSA. CDR3 amino acids: CASSLYPRGPSSYEQYF. Here the CDR3 DNA reads TGTGCCAGCAGCTTATATCCTCGGGGGCCCAGCTCCTACGAGCAGTACTTC.

This sequence joins TRBV7-6 and TRBJ2-3; D unresolved. This CDR3 comprises 13 residues. Per the germline V gene, CDR1 is SGHVS and CDR2 is FNYEAQ. Trimming left V 1 base short and J 4 bases short, with 6 bases between. The CDR3 is CASSLVASDTQYF. The CDR3 coding sequence is TGTGCCAGCAGCTTAGTGGCATCAGATACGCAGTATTTT.

This chain's CDR3 is CASSLGDRGHPEKLFF. DNA of the CDR3: TGTGCCAGCAGCTTAGGGGACAGGGGGCACCCGGAAAAACTGTTTTTT. V usage is TRBV7-9 and J usage is TRBJ1-4; TRBD1 aligns across 12 bases. CDR3 length: 16 amino acids. Germline V gene sequence: CDR1 SEHNR, CDR2 FQNEAQ (reference sequence). J gave up 8 bases and V 1 base, and 5 bases lay outside the gene matches.

The sample holds a few counts of this clonotype. The rearrangement joins TRBV4-1 to TRBJ2-1; 8 nucleotides agree with TRBD2. Germline lookup yields CDR1 MGHRA and CDR2 YSYEKL. V lost 7 bases to trimming and J lost 3 bases; unmatched junction nucleotides: 14. The CDR3 runs 17 residues. CDR3 sequence (DNA): TGCGCCAGCAACCCTTCCCCCTTAGCGGGGTTCTACAATGAGCAGTTCTTC. Protein: CASNPSPLAGFYNEQFF.

The rearrangement uses TRBV4-1 and TRBJ2-3; 14 bases are a match to TRBD2. CDR1 is MGHRA and CDR2 is YSYEKL in the germline V gene. The CDR3 has 16 residues. V was clipped by 1 base and J by 11 bases; unmatched bases: 8. The CDR3 loop reads CASSQVGLAGDNEQYF. The CDR3 bases are TGCGCCAGCAGCCAAGTGGGACTAGCGGGAGACAATGAGCAGTATTTT.

The table lists this clonotype with many counts. V gene TRBV20-1 combines with J gene TRBJ1-2; TRBD1 matches at 7 bases. CDR3 size: 12 residues. Losses at the gene ends were 3 bases for V and 7 bases for J; bases not matched to a gene: 5. Germline V lookup: CDR1 DFQATT, CDR2 SNEGSKA (reference sequence). Here the CDR3 reads CSASAGGGGYTF. CDR3 coding DNA: TGCAGTGCTAGTGCAGGGGGAGGTGGCTACACCTTC.

CDR3 bases: TGTGCCAGCAGCCAACCGGGGAAAGCTAACGAGCAGTACTTC. Protein: CASSQPGKANEQYF. V gene TRBV4-2 combines with J gene TRBJ2-7; possible D gene TRBD2, 5 bases. V lost 2 bases and J lost 5, with 13 bases in between. This CDR3 region has 14 residues. From germline, CDR1 is LGHNA and CDR2 YNFKEQ.

V and J are TRBV5-1 and TRBJ2-1; 7 positions agree with TRBD2. Germline V gene lookup returns CDR1 SGHRS and CDR2 YFSETQ. Trimming took 0 bases from V and 0 from J; bases not matched to a gene: 9. The CDR3 has 18 amino acids. CDR3 sequence reads: CASSLAGTGGSSYNEQFF. As DNA, the CDR3 is TGCGCCAGCAGCTTGGCCGGTACCGGGGGGAGCTCCTACAATGAGCAGTTCTTC.

This clonotype was counted at least ten times. The J gene is TRBJ1-1, the V gene TRBV29-1; perhaps TRBD1 as D (5 bases). This CDR3 spans 13 amino acids. The V end was cut by 6 bases, the J end by 3 bases, with 14 bases between. CDR1 and CDR2 (germline): SQVTM, ANQGSEA. The CDR3 nucleotides are TGCAGCGTCGAATTACAGGACTACACTGAAGCTTTCTTT. This sequence encodes CSVELQDYTEAFF.

This chain connects TRBV12-3 or TRBV12-4 to TRBJ1-2; possibly TRBD1 for D (5 bases). This CDR3 contains 14 residues. Trimming left V 5 bases short and J 1 base short, with 11 bases between. CDR3 region: CASSPGISNYGYTF. The CDR3, as DNA: TGTGCCAGCAGTCCAGGGATCAGTAACTATGGCTACACCTTC.

This rearrangement joins TRBV5-1 to TRBJ2-3; D is possibly TRBD2 (5 bases). Looked up from germline, CDR1 is SGHRS and CDR2 is YFSETQ. CDR3 length: 15 residues. Trimming left V 2 bases short and J 6 bases short, with 16 bases between. The CDR3 sequence: CASSFMDWSVDTQYF. CDR3 sequence (DNA): TGCGCCAGCAGCTTCATGGACTGGTCCGTGGATACGCAGTATTTT.

This clonotype was detected once. The rearrangement uses TRBV11-2 and TRBJ2-3; a possible D gene is TRBD2 (5 bases). Trimming removed 1 base from V and 14 bases from J, with 13 bases in between. Germline V gene sequence: CDR1 SGHAT, CDR2 FQNNGV. The CDR3 spans 12 residues. This CDR3 reads CASSLVEGKAYF. The CDR3 DNA reads as TGTGCCAGCAGCTTAGTTGAGGGCAAGGCGTATTTT.

The rearrangement links TRBV6-1 to TRBJ2-2; a weak D match, TRBD2 (7 bases). CDR1 is MNHNS and CDR2 is SASEGT in the germline V gene. The V gene lost 1 base and the J gene lost 6 bases, with 12 bases spanning the gap. CDR3 size: 15 residues. CDR3 in DNA: TGTGCCAGCAGTGAAGTGGGGGGGGCCCCCGGGGAGCTGTTTTTT. Translation: CASSEVGGAPGELFF.

The chain combines TRBV5-1 with TRBJ1-6, with 7 positions matching TRBD1. This CDR3 has 16 residues. V shed 4 bases, J shed 9 bases, and the junction held 13 bases outside the gene matches. The germline V gene has CDR1 SGHRS and CDR2 YFSETQ. CDR3 residues: CASSPDPTGDSSPLHF. CDR3 sequence (DNA): TGCGCCAGCAGCCCGGACCCTACAGGGGACAGTTCACCCCTCCACTTT.

The V and J genes are TRBV5-1 and TRBJ2-7; D perhaps matches TRBD2 (8 bases). CDR1 and CDR2 from the germline V gene are SGHRS and YFSETQ. This CDR3 spans 19 amino acids. The V and J ends lost 0 bases and 3 bases respectively, with 25 bases between them. CDR3 in DNA: TGCGCCAGCAGCTTGGTACCAGACAGGGTTCAGCGGGAGATCTACGAGCAGTACTTC. Translating it yields CASSLVPDRVQREIYEQYF. Together with reference TRBV5-1 and TRBJ2-7, the CDR3 gives the full variable domain: KAGVTQTPRYLIKTRGQQVTLSCSPISGHRSVSWYQQTPGQGLQFLFEYFSETQRNKGNFPGRFSGRQFSNSRSEMNVSTLELGDSALYLCASSLVPDRVQREIYEQYFGPGTRLTVT.